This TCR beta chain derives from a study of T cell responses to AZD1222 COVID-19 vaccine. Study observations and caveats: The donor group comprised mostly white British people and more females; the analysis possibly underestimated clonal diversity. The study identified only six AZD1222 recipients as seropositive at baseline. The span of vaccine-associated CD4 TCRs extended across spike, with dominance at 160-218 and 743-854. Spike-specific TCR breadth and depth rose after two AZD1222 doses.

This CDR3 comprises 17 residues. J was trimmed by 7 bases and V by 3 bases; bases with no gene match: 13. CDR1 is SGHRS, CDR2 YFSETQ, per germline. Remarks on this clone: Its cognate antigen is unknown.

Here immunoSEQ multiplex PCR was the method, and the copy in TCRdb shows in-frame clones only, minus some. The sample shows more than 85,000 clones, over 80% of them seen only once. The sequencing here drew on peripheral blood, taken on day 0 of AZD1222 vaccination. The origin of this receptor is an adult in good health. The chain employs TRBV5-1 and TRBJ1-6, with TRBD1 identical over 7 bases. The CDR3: CASSWGTRQGRNSPLHF. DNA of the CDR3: TGCGCCAGCAGCTGGGGTACCCGACAGGGCCGAAATTCACCCCTCCACTTT.